This T cell receptor (beta chain) was found in a study of cytomegalovirus exposure and HLA in healthy donors. General study results and limits: The study designated fewer than 200 TCR beta chains cytomegalovirus-associated. As a later analysis showed, several of the most significant clusters appeared to be linked to common viral pathogens. The authors confirmed in vitro that three CMV-associated chains were specific for CMV antigens.

Comments on this clone: Antigen: not known.

Both 60 Vbeta primers and 13 Jbeta primers went into the PCR. Profiled with immunoSEQ multiplex PCR; TCRdb holds only in-frame clones, not every one. The sample consists of some 150,000 clones, about 82% of them appearing once. V shed 0 bases and J shed 3 bases, with 23 bases lying between them. Looked up from germline, CDR1 is MGHRA and CDR2 is YSYEKL. This CDR3 spans 20 amino acids. The sequencing sample was made of PBMCs. The clonotype originates from a female donor in good health and CMV-seropositive. The chain has TRBV4-1 and TRBJ2-2, with D maybe TRBD2 (6 bases). CDR3 in DNA: TGCGCCAGCAGCCAAGACGGTCCCACCTTCGGGGGATACTACACCGGGGAGCTGTTTTTT. Protein: CASSQDGPTFGGYYTGELFF.